This entry concerns a single TCR beta chain. Trimming took off 4 bases at V and 5 bases at J, with 3 bases between the two ends. This CDR3 region has 11 residues. Germline CDR1 LGHDT, CDR2 YNNKEL (reference sequence). The sample comes from a study of early T cells in non-severe SARS-CoV-2 infection. Study at large: Sequencing of bulk RNA from unsorted whole blood was done, without chain pairing.

Each CDR3 protein gets one entry after TCRdb re-called the 5' RACE reads with MiXCR. The data contain under 35,000 distinct CDR3 sequences, just under 3% of them singletons. The rearrangement links TRBV3-1 to TRBJ2-1; the D is unclear. This TCR was sampled from an adult who was a healthcare worker with PCR-confirmed SARS-CoV-2 infection or an uninfected control (not recorded which). Sequencing input: whole blood. In nucleotides, the CDR3 is TGTGCCAGCAGCCTCAACAATGAGCAGTTCTTC. This codes for CASSLNNEQFF.